These 11 T cell receptor beta chains share one sample of origin, sequenced in a study of shared clonotypes between healthy human individuals. The table came from immunoSEQ multiplex PCR; TCRdb's copy has only in-frame clones and leaves some out. The table has about 1 million clones, under 80% seen once. The material sequenced was memory CD4+ T cells sorted from blood. Subset given: CD45RA-negative fraction. All receptors come from a man aged 18 to 29 in good health.

The rearrangement uses TRBV7-2 and TRBJ2-2; 8 bases are a match to TRBD1. J lost 5 bases, V lost 5 bases, and 19 bases had no gene match. CDR3 length: 19 residues. Germline V gives CDR1 SGHTA, CDR2 FQGNSA. The CDR3 is CASSLWTGLGVAGTGELFF. The CDR3 DNA reads as TGTGCCAGCAGCCTCTGGACAGGGCTTGGCGTGGCCGGGACCGGGGAGCTGTTTTTT.

This clone was observed at least ten times. The chain is built from TRBV7-9 and TRBJ2-7; the match to TRBD1 covers 7 bases. CDR1 is SEHNR and CDR2 is FQNEAQ in the germline V gene (reference sequence). The CDR3 is made up of 14 amino acids. J was trimmed by 3 bases and V by 1 base; bases with no gene match: 3. In DNA form, the CDR3 reads TGTGCCAGCAGCTTAGGGACAGGAATCTACGAGCAGTACTTC. This encodes CASSLGTGIYEQYF. The variable domain in full, completed from reference TRBV7-9 and TRBJ2-7, reads DTGVSQNPRHKITKRGQNVTFRCDPISEHNRLYWYRQTLGQGPEFLTYFQNEAQLEKSRLLSDRFSAERPKGSFSTLEIQRTEQGDSAMYLCASSLGTGIYEQYFGPGTRLTVT.

V usage is TRBV6-5 and J usage is TRBJ1-6, with D perhaps matching TRBD1 (5 bases). The CDR3 extends over 14 amino acids. CDR1 MNHEY and CDR2 SVGAGI come from the germline V gene. Trimming pared 3 bases from V and 10 bases from J, leaving 13 bases between. The CDR3, as DNA: TGTGCCAGCAGTTATGGAGGGGCGAAGTCACCCCTCCACTTT. Translating it yields CASSYGGAKSPLHF.

Turning to this clone: This CDR3 is also generated by other DNA sequences in the sample. J is TRBJ2-2 and V is TRBV4-3, with D unclear. The CDR3 runs to 14 residues. The V end lost 0 bases, the J end lost 5 bases, and 7 bases lay between the germline ends. Germline CDR1 LGHNA, CDR2 YSLEER. The CDR3 DNA reads TGCGCCAGCAGCCAAGAATCCCGGACCGGGGAGCTGTTTTTT. Translated, it gives CASSQESRTGELFF.

This clone appeared a single time. The J gene is TRBJ2-6, the V gene TRBV10-3, with 7 nucleotides matching TRBD2. CDR1 and CDR2 (germline): ENHRY, SYGVKD. J gave up 0 bases and V 7 bases, and 3 bases lay outside the gene matches. The CDR3 extends over 15 amino acids. In nucleotides, the CDR3 is TGTGCCATCACCGCGGGAGTCTCTGGGGCCAACGTCCTGACTTTC. Amino acid sequence: CAITAGVSGANVLTF.

V gene TRBV11-3 combines with J gene TRBJ1-1, with a possible D match to TRBD1 (6 bases). Per germline, CDR1 SGHNT and CDR2 YENEEA. The V end lost 4 bases, the J end lost 2 bases, and 11 bases lay between the germline ends. CDR3 length equals 14 residues. CDR3 coding DNA: TGTGCCAGCAGCTCGGGACACGATAACACTGAAGCTTTCTTT. This sequence encodes CASSSGHDNTEAFF.

The V call is TRBV18, the J call TRBJ2-3, with 9 bases aligning to TRBD1. Trimming took 0 bases from V and 0 from J; bases not matched to a gene: 4. The CDR3 is 17 residues long. Germline loops: CDR1 KGHSH, CDR2 LQKENI. The CDR3 nucleotides are TGTGCCAGCTCACCACCGACAGGGGGGGAGAGCACAGATACGCAGTATTTT. Translated: CASSPPTGGESTDTQYF. Based on the CDR3 plus reference TRBV18 and TRBJ2-3, the full variable domain is NAGVMQNPRHLVRRRGQEARLRCSPMKGHSHVYWYRQLPEEGLKFMVYLQKENIIDESGMPKERFSAEFPKEGPSILRIQQVVRGDSAAYFCASSPPTGGESTDTQYFGPGTRLTVL.

This clone showed up just once. The chain uses TRBV4-3 and TRBJ2-3, with D possibly TRBD2 on 6 matching bases. From germline, CDR1 is LGHNA and CDR2 YSLEER. Trimming stripped 5 bases from V and 1 base from J, with 16 bases between. This CDR3 spans 16 amino acids. CDR3 in amino acids: CASSYNPWGGTDTQYF. DNA for the CDR3: TGCGCCAGCAGCTACAATCCTTGGGGGGGCACAGATACGCAGTATTTT.

The V and J genes are TRBV11-2 and TRBJ1-6; D gene ambiguous. V was pared by 1 base and J by 0 bases, with 7 bases between. In germline, CDR1 is SGHAT, CDR2 FQNNGV. The CDR3 extends over 16 amino acids. In nucleotides, the CDR3 is TGTGCCAGCAGCTTAGCGGTTATCTCCTATAATTCACCCCTCCACTTT. The encoded protein is CASSLAVISYNSPLHF.

The chain uses TRBV7-2 and TRBJ2-1, with D possibly TRBD2 on 5 matching bases. From germline, CDR1 is SGHTA and CDR2 FQGNSA. CDR3 length: 15 residues. V was trimmed by 5 bases and J by 4 bases, leaving 15 bases between them. The chain's CDR3 is CASSRMAGPYNEQFF. The CDR3 region has the DNA TGTGCCAGCAGCCGTATGGCGGGTCCATACAATGAGCAGTTCTTC.

The chain employs TRBV12-5 and TRBJ2-1; the D is unclear. Germline V gene lookup returns CDR1 LGHNT and CDR2 FRNRAP. The CDR3 has 14 amino acids. V dropped 2 bases and J dropped 4 bases, with 9 bases sitting between them. CDR3 loop: CASGLPPDYNEQFF. CDR3 nucleotide sequence: TGTGCTAGTGGTTTGCCTCCGGATTACAATGAGCAGTTCTTC.